The 20 T cell receptor beta chains in this list originate from one sample, sequenced in a study of T cells in localized non-small cell lung cancer. The assay was immunoSEQ multiplex PCR, and TCRdb's table has in-frame clones only and misses some. The table records 23,000 or so clones, about 86% of them present only once. The specimen was peripheral blood, collected before any cancer treatment. These receptor sequences come from a woman aged 40 to 75 with stage I lung adenocarcinoma.

The chain combines TRBV6-5 with TRBJ1-2, with TRBD1 identical over 8 bases. Germline CDR1 reads MNHEY; CDR2 reads SVGAGI. J gave up 7 bases and V 4 bases, and 5 bases lay outside the gene matches. The CDR3 runs to 13 residues. CDR3 in amino acids: CASSSGTGRGYTF. The CDR3 bases are TGTGCCAGCAGTTCAGGGACAGGTCGTGGCTACACCTTC.

This chain links TRBV2 with TRBJ2-7, with 8 nucleotides matching TRBD1. Germline V gene data show CDR1 as SNHLY and CDR2 as FYNNEI. The ends lost 4 bases at V and 5 bases at J; junction bases unmatched: 4. The CDR3 loop spans 13 amino acids. The CDR3 DNA follows: TGTGCCAGCAGTGTGACAGGGGCCCACGAGCAGTACTTC. Translation: CASSVTGAHEQYF.

The chain combines TRBV9 with TRBJ1-4; D is ambiguous. Germline V CDR1 and CDR2: SGDLS, YYNGEE. The V end lost 3 bases, the J end lost 4 bases, and 13 bases lay between the germline ends. The CDR3 loop spans 15 amino acids. Written as DNA, the CDR3 is TGTGCCAGCAGCGCCCTGACTGGCCTTAATGAAAAACTGTTTTTT. Amino acids: CASSALTGLNEKLFF.

This chain uses TRBV5-1 with TRBJ1-3, with TRBD1 matching over 11 bases. V lost 4 bases to trimming and J lost 0 bases; unmatched junction nucleotides: 6. The CDR3 contains 17 residues. CDR1 is SGHRS, CDR2 YFSETQ, per germline. CDR3 sequence (DNA): TGCGCCAGCAGCACCGGACAGGGGGCCAACTCTGGAAACACCATATATTTT. As protein: CASSTGQGANSGNTIYF.

The sample holds one count of this clone. The J gene is TRBJ2-7, the V gene TRBV6-1; maybe TRBD2 (7 bases). V was clipped by 1 base and J by 3 bases, with 10 bases between them. The CDR3 consists of 14 residues. CDR1 and CDR2 (germline): MNHNS, SASEGT. In DNA form, the CDR3 reads TGTGCCAGCAGTGAAGGTAGGGGGGGCTACGAGCAGTACTTC. Its translation: CASSEGRGGYEQYF.

The rearrangement links TRBV7-9 to TRBJ2-1, with 9 bases lining up with TRBD2. With 4 bases clipped from V and 8 bases from J, the junction kept 6 bases outside the gene matches. Looked up from germline, CDR1 is SEHNR and CDR2 is FQNEAQ (reference sequence). The CDR3 length is 14 residues. The CDR3 region is CASSSRRGGHEQFF. In DNA form, the CDR3 reads TGTGCCAGCAGCTCTCGGCGGGGGGGCCATGAGCAGTTCTTC. Full variable domain (outside the CDR3, taken from reference TRBV7-9 and TRBJ2-1): DTGVSQNPRHKITKRGQNVTFRCDPISEHNRLYWYRQTLGQGPEFLTYFQNEAQLEKSRLLSDRFSAERPKGSFSTLEIQRTEQGDSAMYLCASSSRRGGHEQFFGPGTRLTVL.

The sample holds one count of this clone. The chain carries TRBV6-6 and TRBJ1-1; 11 nucleotides align to TRBD1. The germline CDR1 and CDR2 sequences are MNHNY and SVGAGI (reference sequence). This CDR3 has 13 amino acids. The V and J ends lost 6 bases and 10 bases, in that order; junction bases with no gene match: 7. The chain's CDR3 is CASRTGQGALAFF. As DNA, the CDR3 is TGTGCCAGCAGAACTGGACAGGGGGCACTAGCTTTCTTT.

The CDR3: CASSWVGSNQPQHF. In DNA, the CDR3 is TGTGCCAGCAGTTGGGTGGGAAGCAATCAGCCCCAGCATTTT. The chain is built from TRBV28 and TRBJ1-5; D remains ambiguous. This CDR3 region has 14 residues. CDR1 and CDR2 (germline): MDHEN, SYDVKM. V gave up 4 bases and J gave up 1 base, with 8 bases separating them.

V and J are TRBV11-1 and TRBJ1-2; D not resolved. The germline V gene encodes CDR1 SGHAT and CDR2 FQDESV (reference sequence). V gave up 0 bases and J gave up 4 bases, with 9 bases separating them. This CDR3 is built from 14 residues. The CDR3 protein is CASSLAPGGYGYTF. CDR3 sequence (DNA): TGTGCCAGCAGCTTAGCCCCGGGCGGCTATGGCTACACCTTC.

The chain combines TRBV18 with TRBJ1-1; 10 positions match TRBD1. The germline V gene has CDR1 KGHSH and CDR2 LQKENI. After removal of 2 bases from V and 4 bases from J, the junction contained 4 bases not matched to a gene. The CDR3 is made up of 15 amino acids. The CDR3 here is CASSPETGGVTEAFF. Here the CDR3 DNA reads TGTGCCAGCTCACCAGAGACAGGGGGCGTCACTGAAGCTTTCTTT.

This chain connects TRBV6-1 to TRBJ1-5; no firm D call. The germline V gene encodes CDR1 MNHNS and CDR2 SASEGT. The CDR3 extends over 14 amino acids. The V end lost 1 base, the J end lost 11 bases, and 15 bases lay between the germline ends. In DNA form, the CDR3 reads TGTGCCAGCAGTGAAGACACCGGGTTTCGATCCCAGCATTTT. Its translation is CASSEDTGFRSQHF.

This clone was found once. The V call is TRBV9, the J call TRBJ2-3, with D possibly being TRBD1 (5 bases). Germline CDR1 reads SGDLS; CDR2 reads YYNGEE. The CDR3 totals 14 residues. Trimming shortened V by 8 bases and J by 0 bases, and 13 bases separated the two germline ends. The CDR3 nucleotides read TGTGCCAGTGCCGGACAAGTGAGCACAGATACGCAGTATTTT. This sequence encodes CASAGQVSTDTQYF.

J is TRBJ1-1 and V is TRBV29-1; a possible D gene is TRBD1 (6 bases). CDR3 size: 13 residues. The V gene's germline CDR1 is SQVTM and CDR2 ANQGSEA. The V end was cut by 5 bases, the J end by 5 bases, with 15 bases between. The CDR3 protein is CSVNGGPGTEAFF. For the CDR3, the DNA is TGCAGCGTTAATGGGGGCCCGGGGACTGAAGCTTTCTTT.

The chain recombines TRBV6-5 with TRBJ1-4; TRBD1 matches 8 bases. There are 13 residues in the CDR3. Losses at the gene ends were 6 bases for V and 9 bases for J; bases not matched to a gene: 6. Germline CDR1 is MNHEY and CDR2 is SVGAGI. In DNA form, the CDR3 reads TGTGCCAGCAGAGAGGGACAGGTTCAAAAACTGTTTTTT. Encoded protein: CASREGQVQKLFF.

The V gene is TRBV7-2, the J gene TRBJ2-2; no reliable D call. The V and J ends lost 1 base and 4 bases respectively, with 7 bases between them. The CDR3 contains 14 residues. Germline assignment: CDR1 SGHTA and CDR2 FQGNSA. DNA for the CDR3: TGTGCCAGCAGCTTAGTAACTACCACCGGGGAGCTGTTTTTT. It encodes CASSLVTTTGELFF.

This clone was observed a single time. J is TRBJ2-7 and V is TRBV19; no firm D call. The V and J ends lost 5 bases and 3 bases respectively, with 14 bases between them. Germline lookup yields CDR1 LNHDA and CDR2 SQIVND (reference sequence). CDR3 size: 14 residues. DNA for the CDR3: TGTGCCAGTAGTTTCCAAGCGCCCGGCTACGAGCAGTACTTC. Residues: CASSFQAPGYEQYF.

DNA for the CDR3: TGTGCCAGCAGTTACGAGGGGGGCTACACCTTC. The encoded protein is CASSYEGGYTF. J is TRBJ1-2 and V is TRBV6-5; perhaps TRBD1 as D (5 bases). The CDR3 is 11 residues long. Germline assignment: CDR1 MNHEY and CDR2 SVGAGI. V was shortened by 2 bases and J by 8 bases, with 6 bases between the two germline ends.

This clone has a handful of counts. The chain uses TRBV15 and TRBJ2-5, with TRBD1 matching over 8 bases. Per germline, CDR1 LNHNV and CDR2 YYDKDF (reference sequence). This CDR3 is 15 amino acids long. The J segment lost 4 bases and the V segment lost 0 bases, leaving 4 bases of the junction unmatched. This chain's CDR3 is CATSRESGGPETQYF. CDR3 coding DNA: TGTGCCACCAGCAGAGAATCAGGGGGCCCAGAGACCCAGTACTTC. The complete variable domain, with remaining parts taken from reference TRBV15 and TRBJ2-5, reads DAMVIQNPRYQVTQFGKPVTLSCSQTLNHNVMYWYQQKSSQAPKLLFHYYDKDFNNEADTPDNFQSRRPNTSFCFLDIRSPGLGDTAMYLCATSRESGGPETQYFGPGTRLLVL.

The rearrangement joins TRBV10-3 to TRBJ2-1, with a possible D match to TRBD1 (6 bases). There are 15 residues in the CDR3. Germline CDR1 ENHRY, CDR2 SYGVKD. The V end was cut by 2 bases, the J end by 6 bases, with 14 bases between. In DNA form, the CDR3 reads TGTGCCATCAGTGAGGAATACCAGGGGCTCAATGAGCAGTTCTTC. It specifies CAISEEYQGLNEQFF.

V is TRBV28 and J is TRBJ1-4; 8 bases match TRBD1. This CDR3 is 16 amino acids long. CDR1 and CDR2 (germline): MDHEN, SYDVKM. With 1 base clipped from V and 8 bases from J, the junction kept 9 bases outside the gene matches. CDR3 nucleotide sequence: TGTGCCAGCAGTTTATACGGACAGGGTGTTGGAGAAAAACTGTTTTTT. Amino acids: CASSLYGQGVGEKLFF. The variable domain in full, with the rest retrieved from reference TRBV28 and TRBJ1-4, is DVKVTQSSRYLVKRTGEKVFLECVQDMDHENMFWYRQDPGLGLRLIYFSYDVKMKEKGDIPEGYSVSREKKERFSLILESASTNQTSMYLCASSLYGQGVGEKLFFGSGTQLSVL.